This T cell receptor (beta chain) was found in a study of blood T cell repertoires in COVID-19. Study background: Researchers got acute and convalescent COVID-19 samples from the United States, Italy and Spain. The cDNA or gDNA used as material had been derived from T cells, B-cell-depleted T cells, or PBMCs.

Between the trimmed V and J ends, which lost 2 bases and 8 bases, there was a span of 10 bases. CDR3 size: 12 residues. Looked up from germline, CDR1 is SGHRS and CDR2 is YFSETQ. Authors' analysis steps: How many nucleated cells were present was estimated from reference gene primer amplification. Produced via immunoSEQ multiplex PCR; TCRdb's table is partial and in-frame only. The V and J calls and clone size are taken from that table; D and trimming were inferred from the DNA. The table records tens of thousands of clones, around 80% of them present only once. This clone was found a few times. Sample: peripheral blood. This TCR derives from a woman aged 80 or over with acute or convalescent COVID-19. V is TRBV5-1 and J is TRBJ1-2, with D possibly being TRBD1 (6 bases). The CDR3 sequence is CASSLQGRGYTF. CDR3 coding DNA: TGCGCCAGCAGCTTACAGGGCAGGGGCTACACCTTC.